One and the same sample provided the 6 T cell receptor beta chains below, sequenced in a study of T cell repertoires in cytomegalovirus infection. TCRdb fed the reads into MiXCR, producing one record per CDR3 protein. The profile covers hundreds of thousands of distinct CDR3 sequences, with over 15% appearing a single time and roughly 8.7% taken by the ten largest. Sample: PBMCs. The receptors were gathered from a human donor in good health (CMV status not recorded). Some clones in this sample may be carry-over from other donors' samples.

This clonotype appeared a few times. This chain links TRBV12-3 or TRBV12-4 with TRBJ2-1; 7 positions agree with TRBD2. After removal of 6 bases from V and 1 base from J, the junction contained 9 bases not matched to a gene. CDR3 size: 16 residues. The CDR3 DNA reads TGTGCCAGCAGCCTAATCTACGGGAGGTCCTACAATGAGCAGTTCTTC. The encoded protein is CASSLIYGRSYNEQFF.

This clonotype showed up just a few times. The rearrangement links TRBV7-9 to TRBJ1-5, with TRBD1 as a possible D gene (6 bases). Germline values: CDR1 SEHNR, CDR2 FQNEAQ (reference sequence). V was cut by 4 bases and J by 0 bases, with 10 bases left in between. The CDR3 extends over 15 amino acids. CDR3 DNA: TGTGCCAGCAGCTCCACAGGGTTTAGCAATCAGCCCCAGCATTTT. Its protein product is CASSSTGFSNQPQHF.

This clonotype has a single count. The rearrangement uses TRBV12-3 or TRBV12-4 and TRBJ2-7, with D unresolved. This CDR3 region has 14 residues. V lost 8 bases and J lost 6, with 20 bases in between. The CDR3 is CASLRAGGSSEQYF. Written as DNA, the CDR3 is TGTGCCAGCTTACGGGCAGGCGGTAGTAGCGAGCAGTACTTC.

At least ten counts were recorded for this clonotype. CDR3: CASSFLSPDTQYF. CDR3 nucleotide sequence: TGTGCCAGCAGCTTTCTCTCCCCAGATACGCAGTATTTT. J is TRBJ2-3 and V is TRBV7-2; D is unresolved. V shed 3 bases and J shed 4 bases, with 8 bases lying between them. The CDR3 covers 13 residues. CDR1 and CDR2 (germline): SGHTA, FQGNSA. Full variable domain (missing parts from reference TRBV7-2 and TRBJ2-3): GAGVSQSPSNKVTEKGKDVELRCDPISGHTALYWYRQSLGQGLEFLIYFQGNSAPDKSGLPSDRFSAERTGGSVSTLTIQRTQQEDSAVYLCASSFLSPDTQYFGPGTRLTVL.

This clonotype has at least ten counts. The rearrangement links TRBV7-2 to TRBJ2-2; possibly TRBD2 for D (5 bases). This CDR3 has 16 amino acids. V lost 5 bases to trimming and J lost 7 bases, with 20 bases between them. CDR1 is SGHTA, CDR2 FQGNSA, per germline. Here the CDR3 reads CASSQKPDGGGGELFF. The CDR3 DNA follows: TGTGCCAGCAGCCAAAAACCCGACGGAGGTGGCGGGGAGCTGTTTTTT. The variable domain in full, with the rest retrieved from reference TRBV7-2 and TRBJ2-2, is GAGVSQSPSNKVTEKGKDVELRCDPISGHTALYWYRQSLGQGLEFLIYFQGNSAPDKSGLPSDRFSAERTGGSVSTLTIQRTQQEDSAVYLCASSQKPDGGGGELFFGEGSRLTVL.

As regards this clonotype: A much larger clone differs from this one at a single base, so this may be a read error. The rearrangement uses TRBV12-3 or TRBV12-4 and TRBJ2-1, with no clear D. The CDR3 is made up of 14 amino acids. The CDR3 nucleotides read TGTGCCAGCAGTTTAGCCCCCCCATACAATAAGCAGTTCTTC. Residues: CASSLAPPYNKQFF.